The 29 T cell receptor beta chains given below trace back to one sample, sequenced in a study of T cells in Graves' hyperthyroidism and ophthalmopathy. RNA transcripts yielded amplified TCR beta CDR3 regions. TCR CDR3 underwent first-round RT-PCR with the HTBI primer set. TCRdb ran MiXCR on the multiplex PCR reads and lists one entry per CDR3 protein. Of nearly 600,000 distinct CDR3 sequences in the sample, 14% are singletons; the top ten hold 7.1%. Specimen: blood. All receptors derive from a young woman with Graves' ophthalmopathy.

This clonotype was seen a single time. CDR3 amino acids: CASRDRARNEQFF. In nucleotides, the CDR3 is TGTGCCAGCCGGGACAGGGCCCGCAATGAGCAGTTCTTC. The chain carries TRBV28 and TRBJ2-1, with 9 positions matching TRBD1. The CDR3 covers 13 residues. Germline V gene data show CDR1 as MDHEN and CDR2 as SYDVKM. The J segment lost 6 bases and the V segment lost 8 bases, leaving 5 bases of the junction unmatched.

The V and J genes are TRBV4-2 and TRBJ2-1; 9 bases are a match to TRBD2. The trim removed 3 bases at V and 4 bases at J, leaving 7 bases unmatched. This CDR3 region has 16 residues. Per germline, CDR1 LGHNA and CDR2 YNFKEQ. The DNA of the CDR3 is TGTGCCAGCAGCCAGTCAACTAGCGGGCTATACAATGAGCAGTTCTTC. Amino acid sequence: CASSQSTSGLYNEQFF.

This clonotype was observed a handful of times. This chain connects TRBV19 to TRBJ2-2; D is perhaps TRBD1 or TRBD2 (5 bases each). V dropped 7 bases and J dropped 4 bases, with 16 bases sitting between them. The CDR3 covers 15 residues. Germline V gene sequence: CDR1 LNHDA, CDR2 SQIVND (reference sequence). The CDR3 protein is CASNRVDGATGELFF. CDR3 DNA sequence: TGTGCCAGTAATCGGGTAGACGGGGCCACCGGGGAGCTGTTTTTT. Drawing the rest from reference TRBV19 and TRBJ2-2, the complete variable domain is DGGITQSPKYLFRKEGQNVTLSCEQNLNHDAMYWYRQDPGQGLRLIYYSQIVNDFQKGDIAEGYSVSREKKESFPLTVTSAQKNPTAFYLCASNRVDGATGELFFGEGSRLTVL.

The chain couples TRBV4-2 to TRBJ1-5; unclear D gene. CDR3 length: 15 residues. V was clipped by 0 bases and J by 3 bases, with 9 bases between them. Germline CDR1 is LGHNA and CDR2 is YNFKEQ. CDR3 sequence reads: CASSQDIGDNQPQHF. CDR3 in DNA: TGTGCCAGCAGCCAAGATATTGGAGACAATCAGCCCCAGCATTTT.

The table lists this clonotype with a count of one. The CDR3 bases are TGTGCCAGCAGTTACGAAGGGACAGGAAGCTACGAGCAGTACTTC. Its translation is CASSYEGTGSYEQYF. The V gene is TRBV6-5, the J gene TRBJ2-7, with TRBD1 matching 8 bases. The V gene end was trimmed by 2 bases and the J gene end by 3 bases; junction bases not matched to a gene: 6. Germline CDR1 reads MNHEY; CDR2 reads SVGAGI. The CDR3 runs 15 residues.

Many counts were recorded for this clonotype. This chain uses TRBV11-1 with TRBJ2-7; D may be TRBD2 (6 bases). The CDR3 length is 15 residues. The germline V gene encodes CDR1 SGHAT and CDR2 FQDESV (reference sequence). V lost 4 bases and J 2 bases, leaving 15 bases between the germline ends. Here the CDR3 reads CASSYPGLGTYEQYF. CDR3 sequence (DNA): TGTGCCAGCAGCTACCCGGGACTGGGGACCTACGAGCAGTACTTC. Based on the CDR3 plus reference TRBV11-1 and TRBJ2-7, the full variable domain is EAEVAQSPRYKITEKSQAVAFWCDPISGHATLYWYRQILGQGPELLVQFQDESVVDDSQLPKDRFSAERLKGVDSTLKIQPAELGDSAMYLCASSYPGLGTYEQYFGPGTRLTVT.

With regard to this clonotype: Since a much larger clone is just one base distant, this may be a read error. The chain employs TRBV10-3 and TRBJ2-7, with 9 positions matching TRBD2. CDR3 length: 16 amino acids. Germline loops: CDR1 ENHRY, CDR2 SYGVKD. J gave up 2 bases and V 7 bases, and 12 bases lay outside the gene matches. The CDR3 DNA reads TGTGCCATCATTGGGACTGGCGGGAGGGCCCCCTACGAGCAGTACTTC. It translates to CAIIGTGGRAPYEQYF.

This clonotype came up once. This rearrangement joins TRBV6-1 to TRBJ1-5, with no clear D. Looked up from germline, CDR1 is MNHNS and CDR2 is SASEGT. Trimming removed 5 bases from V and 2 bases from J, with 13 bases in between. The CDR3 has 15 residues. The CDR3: CASSPLGSRNQPQHF. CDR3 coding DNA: TGTGCCAGCAGTCCCTTAGGCAGCCGCAATCAGCCCCAGCATTTT.

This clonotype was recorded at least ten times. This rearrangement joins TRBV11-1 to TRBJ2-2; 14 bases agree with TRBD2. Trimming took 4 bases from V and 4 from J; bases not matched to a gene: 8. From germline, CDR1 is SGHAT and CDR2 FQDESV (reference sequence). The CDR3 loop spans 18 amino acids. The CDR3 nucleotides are TGTGCCAGCAGCTCGCACCCCGGGACTAGCGGGAGCACCGGGGAGCTGTTTTTT. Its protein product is CASSSHPGTSGSTGELFF. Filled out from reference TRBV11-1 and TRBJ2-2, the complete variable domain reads EAEVAQSPRYKITEKSQAVAFWCDPISGHATLYWYRQILGQGPELLVQFQDESVVDDSQLPKDRFSAERLKGVDSTLKIQPAELGDSAMYLCASSSHPGTSGSTGELFFGEGSRLTVL.

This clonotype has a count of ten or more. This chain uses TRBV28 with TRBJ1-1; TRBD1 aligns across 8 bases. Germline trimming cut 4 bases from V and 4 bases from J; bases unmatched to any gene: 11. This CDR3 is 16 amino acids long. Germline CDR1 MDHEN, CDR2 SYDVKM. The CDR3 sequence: CASSSPVGQGGTEAFF. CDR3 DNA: TGTGCCAGCAGTTCCCCGGTCGGACAGGGTGGCACTGAAGCTTTCTTT. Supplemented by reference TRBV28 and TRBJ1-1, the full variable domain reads DVKVTQSSRYLVKRTGEKVFLECVQDMDHENMFWYRQDPGLGLRLIYFSYDVKMKEKGDIPEGYSVSREKKERFSLILESASTNQTSMYLCASSSPVGQGGTEAFFGQGTRLTVV.

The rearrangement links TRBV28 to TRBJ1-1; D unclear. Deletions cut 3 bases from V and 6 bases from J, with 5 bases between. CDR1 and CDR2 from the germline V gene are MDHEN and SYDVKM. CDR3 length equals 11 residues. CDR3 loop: CASSLFPEAFF. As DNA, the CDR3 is TGTGCCAGCAGTTTGTTCCCTGAAGCTTTCTTT. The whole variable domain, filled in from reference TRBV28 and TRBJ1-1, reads DVKVTQSSRYLVKRTGEKVFLECVQDMDHENMFWYRQDPGLGLRLIYFSYDVKMKEKGDIPEGYSVSREKKERFSLILESASTNQTSMYLCASSLFPEAFFGQGTRLTVV.

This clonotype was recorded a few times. CDR3 protein: CASSLAGAGGSYEQYF. CDR3 DNA sequence: TGTGCCAGCAGCTTAGCTGGCGCAGGGGGCTCCTACGAGCAGTACTTC. The chain combines TRBV7-9 with TRBJ2-7; 7 positions agree with TRBD1. The length of the CDR3 is 16 residues. Germline V lookup: CDR1 SEHNR, CDR2 FQNEAQ (reference sequence). Germline trimming cut 0 bases from V and 0 bases from J; bases unmatched to any gene: 5.

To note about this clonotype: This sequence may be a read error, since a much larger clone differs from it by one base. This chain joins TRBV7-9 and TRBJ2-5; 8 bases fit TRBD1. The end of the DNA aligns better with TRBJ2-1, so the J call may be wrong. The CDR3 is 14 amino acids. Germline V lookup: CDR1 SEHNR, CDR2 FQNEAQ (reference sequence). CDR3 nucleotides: TGTGCCAGCAGCCAGAGACAGGGGTTGGAGACCCAGTTCTTC. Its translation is CASSQRQGLETQFF.

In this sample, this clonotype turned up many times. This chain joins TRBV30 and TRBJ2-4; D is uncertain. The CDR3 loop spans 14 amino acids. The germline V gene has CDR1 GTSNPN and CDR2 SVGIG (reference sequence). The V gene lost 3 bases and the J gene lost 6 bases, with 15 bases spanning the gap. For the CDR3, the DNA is TGTGCCTGGAGGGCCGGTGTGGGCGGAAACATTCAGTACTTC. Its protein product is CAWRAGVGGNIQYF.

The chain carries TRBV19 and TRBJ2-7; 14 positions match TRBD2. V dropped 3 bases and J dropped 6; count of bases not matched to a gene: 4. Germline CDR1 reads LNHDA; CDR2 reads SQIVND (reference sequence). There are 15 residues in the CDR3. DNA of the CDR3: TGTGCCAGTAGTATGACTAGCGGGAGGGCGATCGAGCAGTACTTC. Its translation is CASSMTSGRAIEQYF.

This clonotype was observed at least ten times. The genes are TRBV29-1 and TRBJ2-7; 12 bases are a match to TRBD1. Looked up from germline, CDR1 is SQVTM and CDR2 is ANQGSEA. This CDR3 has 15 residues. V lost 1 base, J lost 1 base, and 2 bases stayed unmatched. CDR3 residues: CSVEGGQGASYEQYF. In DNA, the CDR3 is TGCAGCGTTGAAGGGGGACAGGGGGCGTCCTACGAGCAGTACTTC.

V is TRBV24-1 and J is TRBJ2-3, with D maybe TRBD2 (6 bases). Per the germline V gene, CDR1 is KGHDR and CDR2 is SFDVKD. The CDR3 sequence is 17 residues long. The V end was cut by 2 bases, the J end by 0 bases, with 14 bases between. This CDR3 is CATSDSLSGASTDTQYF. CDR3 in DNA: TGTGCCACCAGTGATTCCCTTAGCGGAGCCAGCACAGATACGCAGTATTTT.

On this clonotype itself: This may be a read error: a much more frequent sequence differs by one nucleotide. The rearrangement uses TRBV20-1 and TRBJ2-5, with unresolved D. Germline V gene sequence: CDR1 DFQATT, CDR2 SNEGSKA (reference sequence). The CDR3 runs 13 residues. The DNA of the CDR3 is TGCAGTGCTAGACTGGGTTTCCAAGGGACCCAGTACTTC. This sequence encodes CSARLGFQGTQYF.

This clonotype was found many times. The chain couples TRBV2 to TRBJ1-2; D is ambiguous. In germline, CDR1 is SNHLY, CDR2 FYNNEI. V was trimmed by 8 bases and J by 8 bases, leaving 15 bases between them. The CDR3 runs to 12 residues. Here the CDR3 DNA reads TGTGCCAGCGGTCATATCGAAGGGGGCTACACCTTC. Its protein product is CASGHIEGGYTF.

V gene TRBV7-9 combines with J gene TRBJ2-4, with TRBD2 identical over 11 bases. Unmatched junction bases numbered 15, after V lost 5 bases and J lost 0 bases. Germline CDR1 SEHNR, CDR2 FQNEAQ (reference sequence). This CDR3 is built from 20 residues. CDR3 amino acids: CASSGSPGTSGSQAKNIQYF. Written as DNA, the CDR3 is TGTGCCAGCAGCGGTTCCCCCGGGACTAGCGGATCACAAGCCAAAAACATTCAGTACTTC.

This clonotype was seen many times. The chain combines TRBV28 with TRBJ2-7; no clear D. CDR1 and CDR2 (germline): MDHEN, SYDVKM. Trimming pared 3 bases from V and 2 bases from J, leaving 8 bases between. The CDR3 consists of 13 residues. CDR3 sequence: CASSFVGAYEQYF. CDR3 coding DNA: TGTGCCAGCAGTTTCGTAGGAGCCTACGAGCAGTACTTC.

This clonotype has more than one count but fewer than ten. CDR3 protein: CASKEWLAGVSITAGELFF. The CDR3 DNA follows: TGCGCCAGCAAGGAGTGGCTAGCGGGAGTGAGTATCACCGCCGGGGAGCTGTTTTTT. V usage is TRBV5-1 and J usage is TRBJ2-2; 10 bases are shared with TRBD2. CDR1 is SGHRS and CDR2 is YFSETQ in the germline V gene. The V and J ends lost 6 bases and 6 bases, in that order; junction bases with no gene match: 20. CDR3 length: 19 residues.

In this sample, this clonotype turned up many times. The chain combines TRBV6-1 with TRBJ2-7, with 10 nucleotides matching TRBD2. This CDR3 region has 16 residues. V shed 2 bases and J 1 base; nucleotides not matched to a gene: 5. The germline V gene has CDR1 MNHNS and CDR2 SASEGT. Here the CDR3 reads CASSERPLAGSYEQYF. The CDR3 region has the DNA TGTGCCAGCAGTGAACGGCCACTAGCGGGGTCCTACGAGCAGTACTTC.

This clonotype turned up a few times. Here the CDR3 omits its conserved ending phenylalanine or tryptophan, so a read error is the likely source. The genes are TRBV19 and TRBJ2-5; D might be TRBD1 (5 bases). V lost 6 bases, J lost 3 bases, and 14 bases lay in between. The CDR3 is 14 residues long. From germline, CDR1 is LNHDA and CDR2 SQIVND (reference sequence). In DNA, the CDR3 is TGTGCCAGTAGATCATGGGTACAGGAAGAGACCCAGTACCTC. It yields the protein CASRSWVQEETQYL.

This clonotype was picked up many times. CDR3 bases: TGTGCCAGCAGCCAAGATGTAGCGGGCAAAGATACGCAGTATTTT. Translation: CASSQDVAGKDTQYF. This chain links TRBV4-2 with TRBJ2-3; TRBD2 agrees at 7 bases. With V trimmed by 0 bases and J by 5 bases, 5 bases remained unmatched. This CDR3 is 15 amino acids long. Germline V gives CDR1 LGHNA, CDR2 YNFKEQ.

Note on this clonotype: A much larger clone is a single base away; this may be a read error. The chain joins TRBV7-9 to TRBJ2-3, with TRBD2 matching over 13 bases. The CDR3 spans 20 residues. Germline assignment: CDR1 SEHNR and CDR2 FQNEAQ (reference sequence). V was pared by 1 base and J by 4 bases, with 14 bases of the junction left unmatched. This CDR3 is CASSLGRTSGRGQAPDTQYF. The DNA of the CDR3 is TGTGCCAGCAGCTTAGGACGGACTAGCGGGAGAGGTCAGGCTCCAGATACGCAGTATTTT.

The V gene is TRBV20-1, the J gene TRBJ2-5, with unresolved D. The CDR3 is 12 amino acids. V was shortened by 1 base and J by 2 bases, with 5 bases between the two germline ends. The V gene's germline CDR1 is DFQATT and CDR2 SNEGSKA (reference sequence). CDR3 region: CSARAPQETQYF. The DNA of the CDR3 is TGCAGTGCTAGAGCCCCACAAGAGACCCAGTACTTC.

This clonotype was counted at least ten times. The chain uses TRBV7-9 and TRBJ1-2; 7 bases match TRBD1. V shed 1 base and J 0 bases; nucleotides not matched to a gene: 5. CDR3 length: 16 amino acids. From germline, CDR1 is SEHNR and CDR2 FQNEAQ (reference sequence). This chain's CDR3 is CASSLGGTETNYGYTF. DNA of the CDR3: TGTGCCAGCAGCTTAGGGGGGACAGAGACTAACTATGGCTACACCTTC.

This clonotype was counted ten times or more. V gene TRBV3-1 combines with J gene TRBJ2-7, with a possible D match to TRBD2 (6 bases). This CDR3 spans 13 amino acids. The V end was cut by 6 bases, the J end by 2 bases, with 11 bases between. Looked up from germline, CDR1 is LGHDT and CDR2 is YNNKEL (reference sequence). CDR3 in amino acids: CASSRRGAYEQYF. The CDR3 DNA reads TGTGCCAGCAGTCGCCGCGGGGCCTACGAGCAGTACTTC.